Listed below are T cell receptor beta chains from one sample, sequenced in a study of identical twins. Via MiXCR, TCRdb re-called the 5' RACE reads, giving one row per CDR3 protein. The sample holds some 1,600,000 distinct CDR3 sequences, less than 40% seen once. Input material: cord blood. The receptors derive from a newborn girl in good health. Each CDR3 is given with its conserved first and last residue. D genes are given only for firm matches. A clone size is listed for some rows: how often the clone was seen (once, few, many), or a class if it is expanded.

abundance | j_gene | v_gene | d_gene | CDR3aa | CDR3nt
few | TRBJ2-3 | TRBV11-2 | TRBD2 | CASSWGTSSTDTQYF | TGTGCCAGCAGCTGGGGGACTAGTAGCACAGATACGCAGTATTTT
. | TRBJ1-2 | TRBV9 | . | CASSETDGYTF | TGTGCCAGCAGCGAGACGGATGGCTACACCTTC
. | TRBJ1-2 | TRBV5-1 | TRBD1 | CASSSSTGGDGYTF | TGCGCCAGCAGCTCCTCCACAGGGGGCGATGGCTACACCTTC
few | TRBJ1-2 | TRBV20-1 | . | CSAWENGYTF | TGCAGTGCATGGGAGAATGGCTACACCTTC
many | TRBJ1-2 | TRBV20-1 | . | CSASGPTYGYTF | TGCAGTGCTAGTGGCCCTACCTATGGCTACACCTTC
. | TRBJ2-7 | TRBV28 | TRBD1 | CASSPKIGQGDYEQYF | TGTGCCAGCAGTCCGAAGATTGGACAGGGGGACTACGAGCAGTACTTC
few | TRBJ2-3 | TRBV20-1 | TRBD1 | CSATMGTVLTDTQYF | TGCAGTGCCACAATGGGGACAGTTTTGACAGATACGCAGTATTTT
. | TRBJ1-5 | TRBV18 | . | CASSPLPWSGTHSNRPQHF | TGTGCCAGCTCACCATTGCCCTGGTCGGGAACCCATAGCAATCGGCCCCAGCATTTT
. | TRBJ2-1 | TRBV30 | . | CAYALDSYNEQFF | TGTGCCTATGCCCTGGACTCCTACAATGAGCAGTTCTTC
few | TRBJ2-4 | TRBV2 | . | CASIPDGLAIAKNIQYF | TGTGCCAGCATCCCTGACGGTCTAGCGATAGCCAAAAACATTCAGTACTTC
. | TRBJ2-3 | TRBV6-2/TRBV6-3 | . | CASSYGRDQRKNTQYF | TGTGCCAGCAGTTATGGGCGGGACCAGAGAAAAAATACGCAGTATTTT
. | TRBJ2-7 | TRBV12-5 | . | CASGLVPGSEQYF | TGTGCTAGTGGTTTGGTTCCTGGGTCCGAGCAGTACTTC
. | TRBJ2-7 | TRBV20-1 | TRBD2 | CSAELTSGRALHYEQYF | TGCAGTGCTGAGTTGACTAGCGGGAGGGCCCTACACTACGAGCAGTACTTC
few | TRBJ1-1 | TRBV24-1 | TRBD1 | CATSDTRQGSEAFF | TGTGCCACCAGTGATACTCGACAGGGCTCTGAAGCTTTCTTT
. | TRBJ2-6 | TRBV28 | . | CASSVTGFYSGANVLTF | TGTGCCAGCAGTGTGACAGGTTTTTACTCTGGGGCCAACGTCCTGACTTTC
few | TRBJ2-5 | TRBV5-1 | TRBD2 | CASSFLAGDVETQYF | TGCGCCAGCAGCTTCCTAGCGGGGGATGTAGAGACCCAGTACTTC
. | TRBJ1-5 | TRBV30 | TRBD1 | CAWRRQGSVQPQHF | TGTGCCTGGAGGAGACAGGGAAGTGTTCAGCCCCAGCATTTT
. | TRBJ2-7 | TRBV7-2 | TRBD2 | CASSLALAGGRYEQYF | TGTGCCAGCAGCTTAGCGCTGGCGGGAGGTAGGTACGAGCAGTACTTC
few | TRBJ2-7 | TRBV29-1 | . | CSVEVPQGREQYF | TGCAGCGTTGAAGTGCCACAGGGACGCGAGCAGTACTTC
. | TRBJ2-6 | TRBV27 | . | CASSPGRSGANVLTF | TGTGCCAGCAGTCCCGGCCGCTCTGGGGCCAACGTCCTGACTTTC
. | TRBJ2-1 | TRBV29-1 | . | CSGRRSYNEQFF | TGCAGCGGGCGCCGCTCCTACAATGAGCAGTTCTTC
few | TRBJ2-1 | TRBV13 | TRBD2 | CASSIFYSGGQNNEQFF | TGTGCCAGCAGCATTTTCTATAGCGGGGGCCAGAACAATGAGCAGTTCTTC
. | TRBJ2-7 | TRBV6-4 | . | CASSQQGGTYNEQYF | TGTGCCAGCAGCCAACAGGGAGGGACCTACAATGAGCAGTACTTC
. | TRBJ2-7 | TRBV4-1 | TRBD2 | CASSQEEILAGTFHEQYF | TGCGCCAGCAGCCAAGAAGAAATACTAGCGGGAACCTTCCACGAGCAGTACTTC
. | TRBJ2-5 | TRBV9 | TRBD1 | CASSFTAGTGKETQYF | TGTGCCAGCAGCTTTACCGCCGGGACAGGGAAAGAGACCCAGTACTTC
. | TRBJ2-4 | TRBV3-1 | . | CASSQETASPENIQYF | TGTGCCAGCAGCCAAGAAACTGCTAGCCCGGAAAACATTCAGTACTTC
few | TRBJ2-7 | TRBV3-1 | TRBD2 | CASSQEGKRGSSYNEQYF | TGTGCCAGCAGCCAAGAGGGTAAGCGGGGGAGCTCCTACAATGAGCAGTACTTC
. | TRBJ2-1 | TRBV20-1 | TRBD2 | CSPRTSGRREQFF | TGCAGCCCAAGGACTAGCGGGAGGAGAGAGCAGTTCTTC
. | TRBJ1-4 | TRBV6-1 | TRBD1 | CASSEQGTGSRMPFF | TGTGCCAGCAGTGAACAGGGGACAGGGTCGAGAATGCCGTTTTTT
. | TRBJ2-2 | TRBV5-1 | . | CASSLEGYTGELFF | TGCGCCAGCAGCTTGGAAGGGTACACCGGGGAGCTGTTTTTT
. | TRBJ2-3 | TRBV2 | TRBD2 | CASSLDSRAGSTDTQYF | TGTGCCAGCAGTCTAGATAGCCGAGCGGGATCCACAGATACGCAGTATTTT
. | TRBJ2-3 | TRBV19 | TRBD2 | CAINWTSGRMRTDTQYF | TGTGCCATCAACTGGACTAGCGGGAGGATGCGCACAGATACGCAGTATTTT
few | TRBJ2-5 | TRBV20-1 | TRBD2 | CSARGPGGRETQYF | TGCAGTGCTAGAGGTCCGGGGGGGCGGGAGACCCAGTACTTC
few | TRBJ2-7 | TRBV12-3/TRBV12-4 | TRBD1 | CASSGGQGSSYEQYF | TGTGCCAGCAGTGGGGGACAGGGGAGCTCCTACGAGCAGTACTTC
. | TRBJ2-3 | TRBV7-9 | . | CASSLGHRNTQYF | TGTGCCAGCAGCTTGGGTCACAGGAATACGCAGTATTTT
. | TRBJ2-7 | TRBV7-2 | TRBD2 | CASSHLAGGPGEQYF | TGTGCCAGCAGCCATCTAGCGGGAGGGCCGGGCGAGCAGTACTTC
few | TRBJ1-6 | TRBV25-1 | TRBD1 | CASSEPTGTNSPLHF | TGTGCCAGCAGTGAACCGACAGGGACTAATTCACCCCTCCACTTT
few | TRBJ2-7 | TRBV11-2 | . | CASSPLRGHRFYEQYF | TGTGCCAGCAGCCCCCTCCGTGGACACAGGTTCTACGAGCAGTACTTC
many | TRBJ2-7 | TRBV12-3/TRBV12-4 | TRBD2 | CASSFGLALPYEQYF | TGTGCCAGCAGTTTCGGACTAGCCCTACCCTACGAGCAGTACTTC
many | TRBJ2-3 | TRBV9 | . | CASSALDPDTQYF | TGTGCCAGCAGCGCTCTGGACCCAGATACGCAGTATTTT
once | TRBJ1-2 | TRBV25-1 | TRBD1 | CVSTPTGGEGYGYTF | TGTGTCAGCACCCCCACAGGGGGCGAGGGCTATGGCTACACCTTC
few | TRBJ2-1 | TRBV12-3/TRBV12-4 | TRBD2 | CASSPTGLAGGTYNEQFF | TGTGCCAGCAGTCCGACGGGGCTAGCGGGAGGGACCTACAATGAGCAGTTCTTC
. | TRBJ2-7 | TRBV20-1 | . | CSARSREEVGEQYF | TGCAGTGCTAGAAGCCGAGAGGAGGTGGGCGAGCAGTACTTC
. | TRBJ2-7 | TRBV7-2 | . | CASSLARGLAGSSYNEQYF | TGTGCCAGCAGCTTAGCACGAGGATTGGCAGGGAGCTCCTACAATGAGCAGTACTTC
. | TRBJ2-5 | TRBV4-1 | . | CASSQTLGETQYF | TGCGCCAGCAGCCAAACCCTTGGGGAGACCCAGTACTTC
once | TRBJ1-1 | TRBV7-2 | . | CASSLSPQPGVTEAFF | TGTGCCAGCAGCTTAAGTCCTCAACCTGGGGTCACTGAAGCTTTCTTT
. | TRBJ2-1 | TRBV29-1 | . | CRVVGQEYNEQFF | TGCCGCGTTGTGGGCCAGGAGTACAATGAGCAGTTCTTC